These 12 T cell receptor beta chains came from one sample sequenced in a study of shared clonotypes between healthy human individuals. Assay used: immunoSEQ multiplex PCR; TCRdb lists only in-frame clones, some missing. The sample contains 2.3 million or so clones, approximately 95% of which appear only once. The material sequenced was naive CD4+ T cells from PBMCs. Subset defined: CD45RA+ positively selected. These receptors were taken from a man aged 18-30 years in good health. Some clones in this sample may be carry-over from other donors' samples.

The V gene is TRBV30, the J gene TRBJ2-7; 9 positions agree with TRBD1. The V and J ends lost 2 bases and 7 bases, in that order; junction bases with no gene match: 9. This CDR3 is 14 amino acids long. The V gene's germline CDR1 is GTSNPN and CDR2 SVGIG (reference sequence). The CDR3 loop reads CAWSSDRGVWEQYF. CDR3 bases: TGTGCCTGGAGTTCTGACAGGGGGGTTTGGGAGCAGTACTTC.

This chain links TRBV5-1 with TRBJ1-2, with D possibly matching TRBD1 (6 bases). The V and J ends lost 1 base and 2 bases respectively, with 15 bases between them. Looked up from germline, CDR1 is SGHRS and CDR2 is YFSETQ. The CDR3 consists of 16 residues. CDR3 nucleotides: TGCGCCAGCAGCTTGTCCCTGGACAGAAAAAACTATGGCTACACCTTC. Its translation is CASSLSLDRKNYGYTF.

This clone was seen just once. The J gene is TRBJ2-1, the V gene TRBV28, with 11 bases aligning to TRBD1. The CDR3 runs 15 residues. The junction had 10 bases not matched to a gene; V was cut back by 6 bases and J by 9 bases. CDR1 is MDHEN, CDR2 SYDVKM, per germline. For the CDR3, the DNA is TGTGCCAGCAGCGTCCCGGGACAGGGGGGGACTGAGCAGTTCTTC. Amino acids: CASSVPGQGGTEQFF.

This clone came up once. V usage is TRBV9 and J usage is TRBJ2-7, with a possible D match to TRBD2 (6 bases). V lost 0 bases and J lost 2, with 12 bases in between. This CDR3 has 15 amino acids. CDR1 is SGDLS and CDR2 is YYNGEE in the germline V gene. This CDR3 is CASSVAAGPAYEQYF. The DNA of the CDR3 is TGTGCCAGCAGCGTAGCAGCGGGCCCAGCCTACGAGCAGTACTTC.

The chain employs TRBV7-3 and TRBJ2-5; 9 bases are shared with TRBD1. CDR3 length equals 15 residues. The J segment lost 4 bases and the V segment lost 5 bases, leaving 8 bases of the junction unmatched. Germline V gives CDR1 SGHTA, CDR2 FQGTGA. The CDR3: CASSVRDRVGETQYF. In DNA, the CDR3 is TGTGCCAGCAGCGTCCGGGACAGGGTAGGAGAGACCCAGTACTTC.

J is TRBJ1-1 and V is TRBV6-5; the match to TRBD1 covers 7 bases. J was trimmed by 1 base and V by 2 bases; bases with no gene match: 4. Germline V gene lookup returns CDR1 MNHEY and CDR2 SVGAGI. CDR3 length equals 15 residues. The CDR3 region has the DNA TGTGCCAGCAGTTACCAGGGGACAGAGAACACTGAAGCTTTCTTT. Amino acid sequence: CASSYQGTENTEAFF.

This chain connects TRBV19 to TRBJ2-7; tentatively, D is TRBD2 (6 bases). The V gene's germline CDR1 is LNHDA and CDR2 SQIVND (reference sequence). CDR3 length: 15 amino acids. The V end was cut by 0 bases, the J end by 3 bases, with 12 bases between. The CDR3, as DNA: TGTGCCAGTAGTATAGACGGGCGGGGTCACTACGAGCAGTACTTC. Amino acid sequence: CASSIDGRGHYEQYF.

In nucleotides, the CDR3 is TGCAGCGTTGTTGGCAGAACCTACACTGAAGCTTTCTTT. It codes for CSVVGRTYTEAFF. The chain recombines TRBV29-1 with TRBJ1-1; no definite D call. The CDR3 is 13 residues long. Between the trimmed V and J ends, which lost 4 bases and 3 bases, there was a span of 12 bases. Germline V gene data show CDR1 as SQVTM and CDR2 as ANQGSEA.

The chain couples TRBV7-6 to TRBJ1-3; the D gene is possibly TRBD1 (6 bases). The CDR3 runs 15 residues. Germline CDR1 SGHVS, CDR2 FNYEAQ. Trimming stripped 0 bases from V and 4 bases from J, with 10 bases between. The chain's CDR3 is CASSLAGGAGNTIYF. As DNA, the CDR3 is TGTGCCAGCAGCTTAGCGGGGGGCGCGGGAAACACCATATATTTT.

The V and J genes are TRBV27 and TRBJ1-5; 9 nucleotides match TRBD1. The CDR3 totals 14 residues. V dropped 6 bases and J dropped 7; count of bases not matched to a gene: 7. In germline, CDR1 is MNHEY, CDR2 SMNVEV (reference sequence). The CDR3 is CASSRDRVGQPQHF. In DNA form, the CDR3 reads TGTGCCAGCAGCCGGGACAGGGTGGGACAGCCCCAGCATTTT.

The DNA for the CDR3 is TGTGCCAGCAGCTCGACTTGGGACAATGAGCAGTTCTTC. It translates to CASSSTWDNEQFF. The V gene is TRBV7-8, the J gene TRBJ2-1; D unclear. The germline V gene has CDR1 SGHVS and CDR2 FQNEAQ. Trimming cost V 4 bases and J 5 bases, with 9 bases left between them. The CDR3 runs 13 residues.

The chain carries TRBV5-1 and TRBJ2-3; a weak D match, TRBD1 (5 bases). This CDR3 region has 16 residues. From germline, CDR1 is SGHRS and CDR2 YFSETQ. The ends were cut back, 3 bases at V and 0 bases at J, with 14 bases in the middle. The CDR3: CASSSTDGTSTDTQYF. As DNA, the CDR3 is TGCGCCAGCAGCTCGACAGACGGTACTAGCACAGATACGCAGTATTTT.